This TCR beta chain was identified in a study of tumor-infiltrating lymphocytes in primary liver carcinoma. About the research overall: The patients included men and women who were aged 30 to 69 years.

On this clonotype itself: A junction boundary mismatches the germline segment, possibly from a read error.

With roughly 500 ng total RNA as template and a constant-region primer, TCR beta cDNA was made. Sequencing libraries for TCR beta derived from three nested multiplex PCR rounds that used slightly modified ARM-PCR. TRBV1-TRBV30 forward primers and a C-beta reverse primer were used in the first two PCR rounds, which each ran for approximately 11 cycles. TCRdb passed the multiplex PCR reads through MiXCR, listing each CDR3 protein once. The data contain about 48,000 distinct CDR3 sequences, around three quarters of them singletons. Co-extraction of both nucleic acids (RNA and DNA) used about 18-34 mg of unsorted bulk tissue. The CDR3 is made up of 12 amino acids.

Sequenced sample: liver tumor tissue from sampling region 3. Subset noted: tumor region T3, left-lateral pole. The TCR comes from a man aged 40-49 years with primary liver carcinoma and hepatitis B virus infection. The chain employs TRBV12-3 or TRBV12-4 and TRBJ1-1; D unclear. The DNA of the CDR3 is TGTGTCAGCAGCGCATGGAGCACTAAAGCTTTCTTT. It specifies CVSSAWSTKAFF.